Listed here are 18 T cell receptor beta chains from one sample, sequenced in a study of CD8 T cells in ankylosing spondylitis. Study results and caveats: Apparently characteristic of ankylosing spondylitis blood was a TCR beta motif (eight highly homologous variants).

Which antigens these TCRs recognize remains unknown. TCRdb re-derived calls from the 5' RACE reads in MiXCR, one entry per CDR3 protein. Of around 890,000 distinct CDR3 sequences in the sample, about 11% were seen once. Sequencing input: blood, either unsorted or a sorted T cell fraction (not recorded which). The receptor source for this set is a male donor with ankylosing spondylitis.

This clonotype came up a few times. The J gene is TRBJ1-2, the V gene TRBV6-8; D gene unclear. Looked up from germline, CDR1 is MNHGY and CDR2 is SAAAGT. The CDR3 loop spans 14 amino acids. Trimming pared 6 bases from V and 4 bases from J, leaving 15 bases between. CDR3: CASSIRTAPYGYTF. DNA of the CDR3: TGTGCCAGCAGCATCAGGACGGCCCCCTATGGCTACACCTTC.

The J gene is TRBJ1-1, the V gene TRBV20-1, with D possibly TRBD1 on 5 matching bases. Per the germline V gene, CDR1 is DFQATT and CDR2 is SNEGSKA (reference sequence). The CDR3 runs to 11 residues. Trimming took off 5 bases at V and 7 bases at J, with 11 bases between the two ends. This CDR3 reads CSARGEGEAFF. For the CDR3, the DNA is TGCAGTGCTCGAGGGGAAGGTGAAGCTTTCTTT.

The chain uses TRBV27 and TRBJ2-2; possibly TRBD1 for D (7 bases). V was clipped by 5 bases and J by 6 bases, with 16 bases between them. CDR1 MNHEY and CDR2 SMNVEV come from the germline V gene (reference sequence). CDR3 length: 15 residues. For the CDR3, the DNA is TGTGCCAGCAGTCGGGGGACAGTGGGGGCCGGGGAGCTGTTTTTT. Protein product: CASSRGTVGAGELFF.

This clonotype was seen only a few times. The chain joins TRBV12-3 or TRBV12-4 to TRBJ2-7; 8 bases are a match to TRBD1. The CDR3 sequence is 13 residues long. V trimming: 5 bases; J trimming: 6 bases; junction bases outside the gene matches: 6. The CDR3 coding sequence is TGTGCCAGCAGTCCCCCAGGGGGCGGCGAGCAGTACTTC. Its translation: CASSPPGGGEQYF.

This clonotype was detected many times. The CDR3 DNA reads as TGCAGTGTAAGGACAGAGTATTTT. It is translated as CSVRTEYF. The chain couples TRBV20-1 to TRBJ2-3; D may be TRBD1 (6 bases). CDR3 size: 8 residues. CDR1 and CDR2 (germline): DFQATT, SNEGSKA (reference sequence). The V and J ends lost 7 bases and 13 bases respectively, with 9 bases between them.

A few counts support this clonotype. V gene TRBV7-2 combines with J gene TRBJ2-7; the match to TRBD2 covers 10 bases. CDR1 and CDR2 from the germline V gene are SGHTA and FQGNSA. V lost 6 bases and J lost 0; bases outside the gene matches: 5. This CDR3 spans 15 amino acids. The CDR3 nucleotides read TGTGCCAGCAGTGCGACTAGCGGGTTCTCCTACGAGCAGTACTTC. Amino acid sequence: CASSATSGFSYEQYF.

In this sample, this clonotype turned up a few times. This sequence joins TRBV20-1 and TRBJ2-4, with 10 nucleotides matching TRBD2. From germline, CDR1 is DFQATT and CDR2 SNEGSKA (reference sequence). This CDR3 has 14 amino acids. With V trimmed by 1 base and J by 5 bases, 2 bases remained unmatched. The CDR3 spells CSARALAGENIQYF. The CDR3 DNA reads as TGCAGTGCTAGAGCGCTAGCGGGAGAAAACATTCAGTACTTC.

The table lists this clonotype with many counts. The chain has TRBV5-1 and TRBJ2-3; D unresolved. The CDR3 runs 15 residues. Trimming left V 4 bases short and J 0 bases short, with 12 bases between. From germline, CDR1 is SGHRS and CDR2 YFSETQ. This chain's CDR3 is CASSPSRVSTDTQYF. The CDR3 DNA sequence: TGCGCCAGCAGCCCCTCCCGGGTGAGCACAGATACGCAGTATTTT.

This clonotype was observed at least ten times. V is TRBV29-1 and J is TRBJ1-2; weak D call: TRBD1 (5 bases). Germline V gene sequence: CDR1 SQVTM, CDR2 ANQGSEA. This CDR3 is built from 14 residues. V shed 3 bases and J shed 5 bases, with 16 bases lying between them. The CDR3 spells CSVDGGSFGYGYTF. The CDR3 DNA reads TGCAGCGTTGACGGGGGATCTTTCGGTTATGGCTACACCTTC.

The chain couples TRBV10-1 to TRBJ2-1, with TRBD1 matching over 7 bases. This CDR3 is 15 amino acids long. Germline V gene data show CDR1 as WNHNN and CDR2 as SYGVQD (reference sequence). V was pared by 2 bases and J by 2 bases, with 3 bases of the junction left unmatched. The CDR3 is CASSEAGTAYNEQFF. The DNA of the CDR3 is TGCGCCAGCAGTGAGGCCGGGACAGCCTACAATGAGCAGTTCTTC.

The J gene is TRBJ2-1, the V gene TRBV6-2 or TRBV6-3; maybe TRBD1 (5 bases). Trimming removed 5 bases at V and 4 bases at J, with 18 bases between. Germline V gives CDR1 MNHEY, CDR2 SVGEGT. The CDR3 consists of 16 residues. CDR3 DNA: TGTGCCAGCAGTCCACACCCGACAGCTATTTACAATGAGCAGTTCTTC. Translated: CASSPHPTAIYNEQFF.

CDR3 sequence reads: CTSSQGAYGYTF. CDR3 coding DNA: TGCACCAGCAGCCAGGGGGCCTATGGCTACACCTTC. The chain uses TRBV1 and TRBJ1-2; the D segment call TRBD1 is taken from the table without a DNA check. TRBV1 has pseudogene status. The CDR3 consists of 12 residues.

This clonotype was detected only a few times. The chain has TRBV12-3 or TRBV12-4 and TRBJ1-5; D is possibly TRBD1 (6 bases). The CDR3 sequence is 15 residues long. The germline V and J ends were trimmed by 5 bases and 10 bases, with 21 bases remaining between them. The DNA for the CDR3 is TGTGCCAGCAGTCTACTAGGAGGGGGACAACCTCCCCAGCATTTT. The encoded protein is CASSLLGGGQPPQHF.

The chain has TRBV20-1 and TRBJ1-6, with D perhaps matching TRBD1 (5 bases). The CDR3 is 13 residues long. Germline V gene sequence: CDR1 DFQATT, CDR2 SNEGSKA (reference sequence). V gave up 5 bases and J gave up 4 bases, with 9 bases separating them. The CDR3 DNA sequence: TGCAGTGCTGGGGGGGAATATAATTCACCCCTCCACTTT. Its protein product is CSAGGEYNSPLHF.

About this clonotype: A much bigger clone sits one base away, suggesting this may be a read error. The genes are TRBV20-1 and TRBJ2-7; TRBD2 matches 8 bases. Germline V CDR1 and CDR2: DFQATT, SNEGSKA (reference sequence). The CDR3 covers 12 residues. Losses at the gene ends were 3 bases for V and 6 bases for J; bases not matched to a gene: 4. The CDR3 is CSASGRAFEQYF. CDR3 bases: TGCAGTGCTAGCGGGAGGGCCTTCGAGCAGTACTTC.

This clonotype was observed a few times. The chain couples TRBV20-1 to TRBJ2-3; 9 positions match TRBD2. The germline V gene has CDR1 DFQATT and CDR2 SNEGSKA (reference sequence). V gave up 5 bases and J gave up 4 bases; unmatched junction bases: 16. The CDR3 is made up of 17 amino acids. CDR3 sequence reads: CSAPSTGTSPGPDTQYF. The CDR3 nucleotides read TGCAGTGCTCCGTCAACCGGGACTAGCCCCGGCCCAGATACGCAGTATTTT.

This clonotype was detected a few times. The chain joins TRBV4-1 to TRBJ2-5; D perhaps matches TRBD1 (5 bases). Trimming took 1 base from V and 6 from J, leaving 12 bases between them. This CDR3 is built from 14 residues. Germline loops: CDR1 MGHRA, CDR2 YSYEKL. CDR3 amino acids: CASSQGPGWQTQYF. The CDR3 DNA follows: TGCGCCAGCAGCCAAGGTCCAGGGTGGCAGACCCAGTACTTC.

The CDR3 DNA reads TGCGCCAGCAGCGTGAGAGTGGGACTAGCGGTGTTCAATGAGCAGTTCTTC. Its protein product is CASSVRVGLAVFNEQFF. This chain connects TRBV5-1 to TRBJ2-1, with 11 bases fitting TRBD2. V lost 4 bases and J lost 6; bases outside the gene matches: 12. Germline V CDR1 and CDR2: SGHRS, YFSETQ. CDR3 length: 17 residues.